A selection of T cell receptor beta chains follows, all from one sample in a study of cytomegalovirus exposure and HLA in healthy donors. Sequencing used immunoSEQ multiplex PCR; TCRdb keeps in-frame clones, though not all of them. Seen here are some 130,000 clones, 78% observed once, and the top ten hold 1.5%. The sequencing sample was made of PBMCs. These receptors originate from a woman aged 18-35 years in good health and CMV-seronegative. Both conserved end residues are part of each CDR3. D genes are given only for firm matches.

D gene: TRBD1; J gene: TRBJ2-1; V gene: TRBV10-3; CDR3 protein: CASRDRFFEQFF
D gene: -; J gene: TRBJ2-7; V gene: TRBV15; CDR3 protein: CATSRGGFNYEQYF
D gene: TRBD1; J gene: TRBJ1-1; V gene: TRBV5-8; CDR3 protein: CASSLARGLNTEAFF
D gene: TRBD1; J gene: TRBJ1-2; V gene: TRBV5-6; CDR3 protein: CASSLPPRTGNDGYTF
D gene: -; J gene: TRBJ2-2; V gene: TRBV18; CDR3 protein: CASWETGNTGELFF
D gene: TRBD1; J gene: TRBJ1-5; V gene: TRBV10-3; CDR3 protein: CAISDLGTGGQPQHF
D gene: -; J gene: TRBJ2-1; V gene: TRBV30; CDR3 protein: CAWSRARTSRGGEQFF
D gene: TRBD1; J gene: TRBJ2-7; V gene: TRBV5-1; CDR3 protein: CASSVGIDRGYEQYF
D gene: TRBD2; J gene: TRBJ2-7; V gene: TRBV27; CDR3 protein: CASAGGGHEQYF
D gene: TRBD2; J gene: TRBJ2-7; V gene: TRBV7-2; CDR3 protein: CASSLTSGNSYEQYF
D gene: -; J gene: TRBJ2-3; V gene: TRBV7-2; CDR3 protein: CASSPGGNLADTQYF
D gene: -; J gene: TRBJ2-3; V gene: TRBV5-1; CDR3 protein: CASSNGADSSTDTQYF
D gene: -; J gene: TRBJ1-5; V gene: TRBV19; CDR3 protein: CASVLNSNQPQHF
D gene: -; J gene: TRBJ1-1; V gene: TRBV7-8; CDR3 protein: CASSFFETTNTEAFF
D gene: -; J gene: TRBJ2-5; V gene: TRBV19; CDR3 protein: CASSSRGGTKRMTQYF
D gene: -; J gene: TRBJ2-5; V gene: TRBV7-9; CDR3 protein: CASSLGGEETQYF
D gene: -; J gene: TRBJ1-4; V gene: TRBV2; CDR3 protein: CASRLWGDEKLFF
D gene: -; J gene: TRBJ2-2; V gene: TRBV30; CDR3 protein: CAWSVLSPTGELFF
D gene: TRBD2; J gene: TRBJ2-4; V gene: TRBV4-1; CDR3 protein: CAISQDYWRGGAKNIQYF
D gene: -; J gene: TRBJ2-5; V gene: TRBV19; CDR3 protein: CASSMGEDSLKETQYF
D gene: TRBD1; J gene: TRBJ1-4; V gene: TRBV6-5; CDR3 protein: CASSYTLGQENEKLFF
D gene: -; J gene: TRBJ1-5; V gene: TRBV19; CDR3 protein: CASSPRTAPSVLQHF
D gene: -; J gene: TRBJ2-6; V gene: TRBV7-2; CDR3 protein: CASSLPTGANVLTF
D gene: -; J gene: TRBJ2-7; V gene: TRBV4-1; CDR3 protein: CASSQVGTADEQYF
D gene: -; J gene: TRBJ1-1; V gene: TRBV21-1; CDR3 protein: CASSKGTDNMNTEAFF
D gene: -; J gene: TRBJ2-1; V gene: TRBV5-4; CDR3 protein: CASSLGSGAYNEQFF
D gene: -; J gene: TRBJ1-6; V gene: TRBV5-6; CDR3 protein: CASSLQESTPLHF
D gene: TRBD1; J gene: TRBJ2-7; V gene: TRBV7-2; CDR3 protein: CASSLSPGQGDF
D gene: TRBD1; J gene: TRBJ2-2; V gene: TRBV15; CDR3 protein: CATSRDEGAGELFF
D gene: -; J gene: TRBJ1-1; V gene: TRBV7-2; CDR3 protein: CASRPGHVGVTEAFF
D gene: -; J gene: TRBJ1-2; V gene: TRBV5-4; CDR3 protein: CASSLGVPGDYGYTF
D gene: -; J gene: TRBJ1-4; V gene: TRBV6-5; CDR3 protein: CASSPMTASNEKLFF
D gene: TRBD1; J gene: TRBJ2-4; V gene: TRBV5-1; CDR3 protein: CASSWPDRTGGRNIQYF
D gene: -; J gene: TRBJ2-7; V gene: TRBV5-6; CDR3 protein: CASSRGGYHEQYF
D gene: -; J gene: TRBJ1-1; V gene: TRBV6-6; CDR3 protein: CASSYQGPNTEAFF
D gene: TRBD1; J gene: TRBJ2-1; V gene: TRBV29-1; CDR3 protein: CSGGGQGKNEQFF